The clone carrying this TCR beta chain was recorded only once. Its antigen is unidentified. This entry comes from a study of tumor-infiltrating lymphocytes in primary liver carcinoma. The study's findings and limits: A fraction of only about 8-25% of top clones appeared in all five tumor regions. Tumor-adjacent and tumor-blood pairs showed less overlap than tumor region pairs.

The CDR3 loop spans 13 amino acids. Per the germline V gene, CDR1 is PRHDT and CDR2 is FYEKMQ (reference sequence). The V end lost 6 bases, the J end lost 8 bases, and 13 bases lay between the germline ends. DNA and RNA were both co-extracted from approximately 20-30 mg of bulk tissue that had not been sorted. Making TCR beta cDNA involved approximately 0.5 ug total RNA and a constant-region primer. Each TCR beta library was derived from three nested multiplex PCR rounds that employed slightly modified ARM-PCR. Each of the first two PCR rounds ran roughly 9 cycles with TRBV1-TRBV30 forward and C-beta reverse primers. TCRdb redid the calling of the multiplex PCR reads with MiXCR, one entry per CDR3 protein. Seen here are 75,000 or so distinct CDR3 sequences, 60% to 80% observed once, and the top ten hold about 27%.

This clonotype originated in a man aged 40-50 years with primary liver carcinoma and hepatitis B virus infection. This chain uses TRBV13 with TRBJ1-4; no clear D gene. The sample consisted of liver tumor tissue from sampling region 4. The subset: tumor region T4, right-lateral pole. DNA of the CDR3: TGTGCCAGCAGTTTAAGGAACGCGGAAAAACTGTTTTTT. Encoded protein: CASSLRNAEKLFF.